These 24 T cell receptor beta chains were sequenced from one sample in a study of blood T cell repertoires in COVID-19. Repertoires were generated with immunoSEQ multiplex PCR, while TCRdb's copy carries only in-frame clones and drops some. Of some 340,000 clones listed, 90% are singletons. Material: PBMCs or T cells enriched from blood (not recorded which). The source is a woman aged 30 to 39 who had been exposed to COVID-19.

The V and J genes are TRBV6-5 and TRBJ2-1, with 8 nucleotides matching TRBD2. In germline, CDR1 is MNHEY, CDR2 SVGAGI. With V trimmed by 5 bases and J by 1 base, 1 base remained unmatched. This CDR3 is 14 amino acids long. Here the CDR3 reads CASSSGGSYNEQFF. CDR3 DNA sequence: TGTGCCAGCAGTAGCGGGGGTTCCTACAATGAGCAGTTCTTC.

The chain employs TRBV19 and TRBJ1-2; tentative D call: TRBD1 (6 bases). V shed 4 bases and J shed 4 bases, with 13 bases lying between them. CDR1 and CDR2 from the germline V gene are LNHDA and SQIVND (reference sequence). The CDR3 runs to 14 residues. CDR3 in DNA: TGTGCCAGTAGTACCGGGACACGGGGCTATGGCTACACCTTC. It translates to CASSTGTRGYGYTF.

The genes are TRBV6-5 and TRBJ2-3; D not certain. V was trimmed by 3 bases and J by 1 base, leaving 11 bases between them. CDR3 size: 15 residues. Germline assignment: CDR1 MNHEY and CDR2 SVGAGI. The CDR3 loop reads CASSYRDSGTDTQYF. For the CDR3, the DNA is TGTGCCAGCAGTTATCGCGATTCTGGCACAGATACGCAGTATTTT.

The chain uses TRBV11-2 and TRBJ1-2, with a tentative D call TRBD1 (5 bases). Germline assignment: CDR1 SGHAT and CDR2 FQNNGV. The CDR3 runs 13 residues. The V end lost 2 bases, the J end lost 3 bases, and 7 bases lay between the germline ends. DNA for the CDR3: TGTGCCAGCAGCTTAAGCAGGGACTATGGCTACACCTTC. Encoded protein: CASSLSRDYGYTF.

The chain carries TRBV7-9 and TRBJ1-2; a weak D match, TRBD1 (5 bases). Germline assignment: CDR1 SEHNR and CDR2 FQNEAQ (reference sequence). The CDR3 spans 12 residues. V shed 3 bases and J shed 6 bases, with 8 bases lying between them. CDR3 nucleotide sequence: TGTGCCAGCAGCTTGGACACTCATGGCTACACCTTC. This sequence encodes CASSLDTHGYTF.

This clone appeared a single time. The genes are TRBV27 and TRBJ1-5, with D possibly being TRBD1 (5 bases). V lost 8 bases and J lost 6, with 26 bases in between. The CDR3 totals 17 residues. Germline CDR1 reads MNHEY; CDR2 reads SMNVEV (reference sequence). The CDR3 nucleotides are TGTGCCAGCCTGCCATCAGTGGGGGGGGATGGGGCTCAGCCCCAGCATTTT. Encoded protein: CASLPSVGGDGAQPQHF.

On this clone itself: One junction end does not reproduce the germline sequence, and a read error may be involved. The chain employs TRBV13 and TRBJ2-5, with 9 bases matching TRBD2. The CDR3 is 16 residues long. Germline V lookup: CDR1 PRHDT, CDR2 FYEKMQ (reference sequence). For the CDR3, the DNA is TGTGCCAGCAGCCTAGGAGCTAGCGGGGCCCAAGAGACCCAGTACTTC. It translates to CASSLGASGAQETQYF.

The rearrangement joins TRBV18 to TRBJ2-1; 8 nucleotides line up with TRBD1. Germline CDR1 reads KGHSH; CDR2 reads LQKENI. J gave up 6 bases and V 6 bases, and 7 bases lay outside the gene matches. The CDR3 has 14 amino acids. The CDR3 reads CASSATGVGNEQFF. The CDR3 region has the DNA TGTGCCAGCTCGGCGACAGGGGTGGGCAATGAGCAGTTCTTC.

The rearrangement joins TRBV18 to TRBJ2-1; D is uncertain. Trimming cost V 2 bases and J 9 bases, with 11 bases left between them. The CDR3 runs 13 residues. Looked up from germline, CDR1 is KGHSH and CDR2 is LQKENI. CDR3 loop: CASSPWIEVEQFF. CDR3 coding DNA: TGTGCCAGCTCACCATGGATAGAGGTTGAGCAGTTCTTC.

The V and J genes are TRBV5-5 and TRBJ2-3, with TRBD1 matching over 9 bases. In germline, CDR1 is SGHKS, CDR2 YYEKEE (reference sequence). CDR3 length: 15 residues. V lost 4 bases, J lost 1 base, and 4 bases stayed unmatched. CDR3 nucleotides: TGTGCCAGCAGCAGGCGGACAGGGGGCACAGATACGCAGTATTTT. Its translation is CASSRRTGGTDTQYF.

The V call is TRBV5-4, the J call TRBJ2-2; 8 bases align to TRBD2. CDR1 SGHNT and CDR2 YYREEE come from the germline V gene (reference sequence). The CDR3 runs 15 residues. After removal of 5 bases from V and 4 bases from J, the junction contained 7 bases not matched to a gene. The DNA of the CDR3 is TGTGCCAGCAGACCCGGACTAGCTTCCACCGGGGAGCTGTTTTTT. Translation gives CASRPGLASTGELFF.

The chain has TRBV3-1 (or the pseudogene TRBV3-2) and TRBJ2-3; 12 bases are shared with TRBD2. V was clipped by 8 bases and J by 1 base; unmatched bases: 4. The germline V gene encodes CDR1 LGHDT and CDR2 YNNKEL (reference sequence). The CDR3 has 15 amino acids. This CDR3 is CASRLAGGGTDTQYF. CDR3 DNA sequence: TGTGCCAGCCGGCTAGCGGGGGGGGGCACAGATACGCAGTATTTT.

The CDR3 here is CASSLSTSGGLTYNEQFF. Written as DNA, the CDR3 is TGCGCCAGCAGCTTGTCGACTAGCGGGGGCCTTACCTACAATGAGCAGTTCTTC. This chain joins TRBV5-1 and TRBJ2-1, with 12 bases identical to TRBD2. The V segment lost 1 base and the J segment 2 bases; nucleotides outside the gene matches: 7. Germline V lookup: CDR1 SGHRS, CDR2 YFSETQ. CDR3 length: 18 amino acids.

The rearrangement uses TRBV11-2 and TRBJ2-5; 14 nucleotides agree with TRBD2. V gave up 5 bases and J gave up 0 bases; unmatched junction bases: 8. The CDR3 covers 18 residues. Germline CDR1 reads SGHAT; CDR2 reads FQNNGV. CDR3 loop: CASSPGTSGGRYQETQYF. The DNA of the CDR3 is TGTGCCAGCAGCCCAGGGACTAGCGGGGGCCGGTACCAAGAGACCCAGTACTTC.

This chain uses TRBV21-1 with TRBJ1-5; TRBD1 is taken as the D call from the table, unchecked against the DNA. TRBV21-1 is tagged as a pseudogene. The length of the CDR3 is 14 residues. The CDR3 spells CASRDRGRIQPQHF. The DNA for the CDR3 is TGTGCCAGCAGGGACAGGGGCCGAATTCAGCCCCAGCATTTT.

This clone was observed once. As DNA, the CDR3 is TGTGCCAGCAGCCCCCCACCCGCCTCGGGCAATCAGCCCCAGCATTTT. This encodes CASSPPPASGNQPQHF. The chain joins TRBV5-8 to TRBJ1-5; D ambiguous. Looked up from germline, CDR1 is SGHTS and CDR2 is YDEGEE. The germline V and J ends were trimmed by 4 bases and 2 bases, with 16 bases remaining between them. There are 16 residues in the CDR3.

This sequence joins TRBV29-1 and TRBJ1-1; D is uncertain. The V end lost 6 bases, the J end lost 1 base, and 18 bases lay between the germline ends. This CDR3 is 15 amino acids long. Germline V gene data show CDR1 as SQVTM and CDR2 as ANQGSEA. The CDR3: CSVARRGRGNTEAFF. The CDR3 DNA reads TGCAGCGTCGCCCGTCGAGGGCGAGGGAACACTGAAGCTTTCTTT.

This chain links TRBV19 with TRBJ1-3; 7 positions match TRBD1. The CDR3 runs 13 residues. Germline CDR1 reads LNHDA; CDR2 reads SQIVND (reference sequence). In DNA, the CDR3 is TGTGCGACATATCAGGGGGTGGGAAACACCATATATTTT. Its translation: CATYQGVGNTIYF.

V gene TRBV27 combines with J gene TRBJ2-3; TRBD2 might be the D (6 bases). Germline lookup yields CDR1 MNHEY and CDR2 SMNVEV (reference sequence). Between the trimmed V and J ends, which lost 5 bases and 0 bases, there was a span of 24 bases. The length of the CDR3 is 19 residues. The CDR3 spells CASSPAGRAGIPSTDTQYF. CDR3 nucleotides: TGTGCCAGCAGTCCGGCAGGACGGGCGGGGATCCCCAGCACAGATACGCAGTATTTT.

The chain links TRBV30 to TRBJ2-2; maybe TRBD1 (6 bases). This CDR3 has 17 residues. Germline V CDR1 and CDR2: GTSNPN, SVGIG (reference sequence). Trimming shortened V by 3 bases and J by 7 bases, and 24 bases separated the two germline ends. CDR3 sequence reads: CAWRDRGAYFGRGELFF. The CDR3 DNA is TGTGCCTGGAGGGACAGAGGGGCTTATTTCGGACGCGGGGAGCTGTTTTTT.

The chain links TRBV9 to TRBJ2-7, with 9 positions matching TRBD1. The CDR3 totals 15 residues. With 3 bases clipped from V and 1 base from J, the junction kept 5 bases outside the gene matches. Germline loops: CDR1 SGDLS, CDR2 YYNGEE. The CDR3 DNA follows: TGTGCCAGCAGCGGGGGACAGGGACCGTCCTACGAGCAGTACTTC. Protein: CASSGGQGPSYEQYF.

The rearrangement joins TRBV4-1 to TRBJ2-2; weak D call: TRBD1 (6 bases). The V and J ends lost 1 base and 4 bases respectively, with 13 bases between them. CDR3 length: 16 amino acids. Looked up from germline, CDR1 is MGHRA and CDR2 is YSYEKL. CDR3 in amino acids: CASSQVGAPFTGELFF. For the CDR3, the DNA is TGCGCCAGCAGCCAAGTGGGGGCCCCATTCACCGGGGAGCTGTTTTTT.

The rearrangement links TRBV18 to TRBJ2-7, with D possibly TRBD1 on 6 matching bases. CDR3 length: 15 residues. Germline V gives CDR1 KGHSH, CDR2 LQKENI. V lost 0 bases and J 4 bases, leaving 13 bases between the germline ends. CDR3 amino acids: CASSPPGTGRYEQYF. The CDR3 bases are TGTGCCAGCTCACCACCCGGCACAGGGCGGTACGAGCAGTACTTC.

The chain has TRBV11-2 and TRBJ1-6, with a tentative D call TRBD1 (6 bases). This CDR3 contains 17 residues. The V gene lost 3 bases and the J gene lost 2 bases, with 14 bases spanning the gap. From germline, CDR1 is SGHAT and CDR2 FQNNGV. The CDR3 nucleotides are TGTGCCAGCAGCTTGGGAGGGGGGGGCGCCTATAATTCACCCCTCCACTTT. Translation gives CASSLGGGGAYNSPLHF. The full variable domain, its missing parts supplied by reference TRBV11-2 and TRBJ1-6, is EAGVAQSPRYKIIEKRQSVAFWCNPISGHATLYWYQQILGQGPKLLIQFQNNGVVDDSQLPKDRFSAERLKGVDSTLKIQPAKLEDSAVYLCASSLGGGGAYNSPLHFGNGTRLTVT.